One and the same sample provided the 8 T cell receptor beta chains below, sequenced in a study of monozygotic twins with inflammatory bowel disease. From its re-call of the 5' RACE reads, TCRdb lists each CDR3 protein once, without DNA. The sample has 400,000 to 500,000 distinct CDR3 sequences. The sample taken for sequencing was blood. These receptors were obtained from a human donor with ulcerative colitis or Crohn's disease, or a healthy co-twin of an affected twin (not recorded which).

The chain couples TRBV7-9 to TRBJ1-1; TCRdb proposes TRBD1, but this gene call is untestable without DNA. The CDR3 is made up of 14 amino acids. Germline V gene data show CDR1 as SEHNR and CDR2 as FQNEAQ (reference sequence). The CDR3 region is CASQTAPGDTEAFF.

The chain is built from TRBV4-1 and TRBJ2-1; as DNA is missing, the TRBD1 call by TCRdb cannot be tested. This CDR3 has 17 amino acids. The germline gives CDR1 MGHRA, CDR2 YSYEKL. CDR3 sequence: CASSQVRLTRSYNEQFF.

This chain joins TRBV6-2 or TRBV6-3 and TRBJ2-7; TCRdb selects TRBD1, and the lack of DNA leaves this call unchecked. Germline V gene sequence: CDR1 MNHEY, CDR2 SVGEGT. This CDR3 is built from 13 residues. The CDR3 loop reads CASTYGSVYEQYF.

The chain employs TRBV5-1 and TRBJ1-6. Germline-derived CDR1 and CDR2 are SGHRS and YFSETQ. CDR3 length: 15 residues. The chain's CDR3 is CASSAEVPINSPLHF.

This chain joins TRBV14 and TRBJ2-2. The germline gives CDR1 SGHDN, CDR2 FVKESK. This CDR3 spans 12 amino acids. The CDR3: CASSQDYGYPFF.

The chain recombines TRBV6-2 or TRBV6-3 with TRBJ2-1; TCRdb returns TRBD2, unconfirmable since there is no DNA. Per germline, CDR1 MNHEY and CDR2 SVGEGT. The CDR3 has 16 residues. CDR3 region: CASSLPSGLSYNEQFF.

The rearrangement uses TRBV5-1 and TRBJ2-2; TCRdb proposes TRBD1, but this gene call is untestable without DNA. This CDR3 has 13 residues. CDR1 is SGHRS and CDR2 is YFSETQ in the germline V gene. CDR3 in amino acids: CASSLEGDGELFF. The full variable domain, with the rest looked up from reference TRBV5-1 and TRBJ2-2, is KAGVTQTPRYLIKTRGQQVTLSCSPISGHRSVSWYQQTPGQGLQFLFEYFSETQRNKGNFPGRFSGRQFSNSRSEMNVSTLELGDSALYLCASSLEGDGELFFGEGSRLTVL.

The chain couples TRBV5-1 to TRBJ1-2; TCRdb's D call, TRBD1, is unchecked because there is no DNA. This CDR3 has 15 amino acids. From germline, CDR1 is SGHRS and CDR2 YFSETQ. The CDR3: CASSSRGQNNDGYTF.